The source of this TCR beta chain is a study of Graves' ophthalmopathy and Graves' hyperthyroidism. This clonotype was seen a few times. Reliance was placed on clinical symptoms, serum thyroxine, TRAb, thyroid ultrasound and orbital computed tomography for diagnosis. As the template, RNA transcripts were used to amplify TCR beta CDR3 regions. HTBI primers were used in a first-round RT-PCR, which preceded a second-round multiplex PCR. TCRdb re-derived calls from the multiplex PCR reads in MiXCR, one entry per CDR3 protein. Found here are 200,000 to 300,000 distinct CDR3 sequences, around 45% of them singletons; the top ten hold roughly 50%. The CDR3 covers 12 residues. Per germline, CDR1 DFQATT and CDR2 SNEGSKA (reference sequence). V was cut by 0 bases and J by 5 bases, with 5 bases left in between.

The sequence was obtained from an adult man with Graves' ophthalmopathy. This sequence joins TRBV20-1 and TRBJ1-5; D remains ambiguous. The sequenced material came from peripheral blood. CDR3 residues: CSARDGDQPQHF. In DNA form, the CDR3 reads TGCAGTGCTAGAGACGGTGATCAGCCCCAGCATTTT.